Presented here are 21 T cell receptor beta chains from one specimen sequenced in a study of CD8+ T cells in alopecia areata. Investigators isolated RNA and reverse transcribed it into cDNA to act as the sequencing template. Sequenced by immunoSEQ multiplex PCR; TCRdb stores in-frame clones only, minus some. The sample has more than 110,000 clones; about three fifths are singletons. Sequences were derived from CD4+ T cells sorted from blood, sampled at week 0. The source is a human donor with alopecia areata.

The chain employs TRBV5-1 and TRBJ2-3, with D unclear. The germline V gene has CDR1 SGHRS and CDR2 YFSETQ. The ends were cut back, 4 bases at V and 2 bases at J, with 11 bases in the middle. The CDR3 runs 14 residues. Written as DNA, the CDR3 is TGCGCCAGCAGCCAATCCCAGGACACAGATACGCAGTATTTT. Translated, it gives CASSQSQDTDTQYF.

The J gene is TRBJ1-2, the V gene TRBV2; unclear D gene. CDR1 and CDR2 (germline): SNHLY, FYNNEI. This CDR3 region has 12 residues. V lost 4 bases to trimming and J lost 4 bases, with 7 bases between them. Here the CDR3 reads CASSVESYGYTF. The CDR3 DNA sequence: TGTGCCAGCAGTGTAGAATCCTATGGCTACACCTTC.

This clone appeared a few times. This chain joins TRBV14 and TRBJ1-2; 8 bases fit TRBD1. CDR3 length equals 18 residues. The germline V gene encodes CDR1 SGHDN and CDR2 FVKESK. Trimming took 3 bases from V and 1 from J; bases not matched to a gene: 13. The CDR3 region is CASSHYGDRRKHNYGYTF. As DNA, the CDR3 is TGTGCCAGCAGCCATTACGGGGACAGGCGAAAACATAACTATGGCTACACCTTC.

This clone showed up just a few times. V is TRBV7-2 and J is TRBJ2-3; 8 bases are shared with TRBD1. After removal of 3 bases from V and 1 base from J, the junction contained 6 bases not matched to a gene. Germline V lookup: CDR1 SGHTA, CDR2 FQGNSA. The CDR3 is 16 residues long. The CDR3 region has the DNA TGTGCCAGCAGCTTCAGCGAGGGACAGGGCACAGATACGCAGTATTTT. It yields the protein CASSFSEGQGTDTQYF.

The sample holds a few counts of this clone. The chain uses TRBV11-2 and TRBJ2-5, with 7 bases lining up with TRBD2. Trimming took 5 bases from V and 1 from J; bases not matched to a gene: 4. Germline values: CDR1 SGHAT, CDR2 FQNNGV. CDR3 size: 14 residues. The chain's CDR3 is CASSQTSTQETQYF. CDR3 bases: TGTGCCAGCAGCCAGACTAGCACCCAAGAGACCCAGTACTTC.

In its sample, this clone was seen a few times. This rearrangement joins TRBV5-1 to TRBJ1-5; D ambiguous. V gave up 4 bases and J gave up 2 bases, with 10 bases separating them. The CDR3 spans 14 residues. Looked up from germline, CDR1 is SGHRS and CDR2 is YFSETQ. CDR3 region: CASSQAGGNQPQHF. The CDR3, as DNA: TGCGCCAGCAGCCAGGCTGGAGGCAATCAGCCCCAGCATTTT.

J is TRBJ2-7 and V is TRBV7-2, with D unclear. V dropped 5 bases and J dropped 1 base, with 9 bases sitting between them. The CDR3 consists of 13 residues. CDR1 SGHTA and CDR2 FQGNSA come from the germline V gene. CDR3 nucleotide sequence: TGTGCCAGCAGCCTCCTTGGGTCCTACGAGCAGTACTTC. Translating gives CASSLLGSYEQYF.

Here the CDR3 DNA reads TGCAGCGCACTAGCGGGGTGGGAGACCCAGTACTTC. Its protein product is CSALAGWETQYF. This chain joins TRBV29-1 and TRBJ2-5; 10 bases are a match to TRBD2. Trimming removed 7 bases from V and 5 bases from J; junction bases left unmatched: 4. This CDR3 has 12 amino acids. Germline values: CDR1 SQVTM, CDR2 ANQGSEA.

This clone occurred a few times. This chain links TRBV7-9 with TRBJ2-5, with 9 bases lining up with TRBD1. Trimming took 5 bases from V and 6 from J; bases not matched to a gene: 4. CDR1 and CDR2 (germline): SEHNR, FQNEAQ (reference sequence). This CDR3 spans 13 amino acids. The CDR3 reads CASSPGTGQTQYF. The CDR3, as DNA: TGTGCCAGCAGCCCAGGGACAGGGCAGACCCAGTACTTC.

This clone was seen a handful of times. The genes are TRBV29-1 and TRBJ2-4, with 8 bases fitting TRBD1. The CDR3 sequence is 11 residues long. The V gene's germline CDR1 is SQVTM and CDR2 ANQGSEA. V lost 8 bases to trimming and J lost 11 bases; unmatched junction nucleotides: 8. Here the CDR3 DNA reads TGCAGCTTAAACACAGGGGGAGTTCAGTACTTC. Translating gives CSLNTGGVQYF.

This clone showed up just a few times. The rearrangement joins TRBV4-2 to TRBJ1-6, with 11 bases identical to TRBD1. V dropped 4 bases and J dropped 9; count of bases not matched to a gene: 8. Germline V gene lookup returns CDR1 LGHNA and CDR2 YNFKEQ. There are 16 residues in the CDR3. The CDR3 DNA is TGTGCCAGCAGCCCCCGAGGACAGGGGGCCGTTTCACCCCTCCACTTT. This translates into CASSPRGQGAVSPLHF.

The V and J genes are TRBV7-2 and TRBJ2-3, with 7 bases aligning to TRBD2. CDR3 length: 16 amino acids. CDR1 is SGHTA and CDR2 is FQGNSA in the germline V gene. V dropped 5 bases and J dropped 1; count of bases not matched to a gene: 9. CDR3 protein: CASSARLSGGTDTQYF. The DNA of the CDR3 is TGTGCCAGCAGCGCCCGATTGAGCGGGGGCACAGATACGCAGTATTTT.

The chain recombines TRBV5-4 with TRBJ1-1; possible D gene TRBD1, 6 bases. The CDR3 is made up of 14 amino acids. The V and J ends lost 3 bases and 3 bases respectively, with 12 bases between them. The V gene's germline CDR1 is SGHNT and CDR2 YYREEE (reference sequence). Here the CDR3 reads CASSSPEGDTEAFF. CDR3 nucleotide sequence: TGTGCCAGCAGCTCCCCAGAGGGGGACACTGAAGCTTTCTTT.

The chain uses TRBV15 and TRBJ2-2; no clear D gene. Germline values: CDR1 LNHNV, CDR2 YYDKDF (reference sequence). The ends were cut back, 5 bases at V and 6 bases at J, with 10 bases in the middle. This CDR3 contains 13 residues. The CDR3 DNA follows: TGTGCCACCAGCCCCCGAGTGGCCGGGGAGCTGTTTTTT. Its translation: CATSPRVAGELFF.

CDR3 amino acids: CASGGVTGANVLTF. CDR3 DNA sequence: TGTGCCAGTGGGGGGGTCACTGGGGCCAACGTCCTGACTTTC. The chain has TRBV19 and TRBJ2-6; 7 bases are a match to TRBD2. The trim removed 8 bases at V and 2 bases at J, leaving 3 bases unmatched. This CDR3 is 14 amino acids long. Germline V gene lookup returns CDR1 LNHDA and CDR2 SQIVND (reference sequence).

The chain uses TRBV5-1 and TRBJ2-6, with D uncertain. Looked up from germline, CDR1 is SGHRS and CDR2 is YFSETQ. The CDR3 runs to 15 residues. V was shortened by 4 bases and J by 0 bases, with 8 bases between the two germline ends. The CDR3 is CASSANPSGANVLTF. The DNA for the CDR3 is TGCGCCAGCAGCGCGAATCCCTCTGGGGCCAACGTCCTGACTTTC.

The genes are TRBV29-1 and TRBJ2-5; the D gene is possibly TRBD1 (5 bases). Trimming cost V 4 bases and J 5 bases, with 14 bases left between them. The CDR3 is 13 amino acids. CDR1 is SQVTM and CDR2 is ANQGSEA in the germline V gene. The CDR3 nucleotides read TGCAGCGTTGGCGGCAGGGTGGAGGAGACCCAGTACTTC. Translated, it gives CSVGGRVEETQYF.

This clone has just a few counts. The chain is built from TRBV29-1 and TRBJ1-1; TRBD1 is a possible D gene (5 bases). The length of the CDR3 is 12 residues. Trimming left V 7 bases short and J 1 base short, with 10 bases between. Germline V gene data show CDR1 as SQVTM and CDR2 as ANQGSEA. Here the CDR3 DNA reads TGCAGCGGACTCGGGGGGAACACTGAAGCTTTCTTT. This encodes CSGLGGNTEAFF.

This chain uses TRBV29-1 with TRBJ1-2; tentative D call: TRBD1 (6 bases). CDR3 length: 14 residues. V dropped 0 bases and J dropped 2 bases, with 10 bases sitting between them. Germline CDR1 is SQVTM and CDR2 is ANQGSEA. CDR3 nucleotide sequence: TGCAGCGTTGAAGACAACAGGGAGAACTATGGCTACACCTTC. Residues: CSVEDNRENYGYTF.

The CDR3 region has the DNA TGCGCCAGCAGCCAAGATGTGGCTAGCTTCCAAGAGACCCAGTACTTC. Protein: CASSQDVASFQETQYF. The chain carries TRBV4-3 and TRBJ2-5; possibly TRBD2 for D (5 bases). The CDR3 runs to 16 residues. Trimming left V 0 bases short and J 1 base short, with 12 bases between. In germline, CDR1 is LGHNA, CDR2 YSLEER.

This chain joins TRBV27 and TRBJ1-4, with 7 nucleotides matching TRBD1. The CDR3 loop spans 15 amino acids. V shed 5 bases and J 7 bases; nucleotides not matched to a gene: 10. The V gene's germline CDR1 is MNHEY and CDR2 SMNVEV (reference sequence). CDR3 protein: CASSPRGRGGEKLFF. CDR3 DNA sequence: TGTGCCAGCAGTCCGCGGGGCAGGGGGGGTGAAAAACTGTTTTTT.